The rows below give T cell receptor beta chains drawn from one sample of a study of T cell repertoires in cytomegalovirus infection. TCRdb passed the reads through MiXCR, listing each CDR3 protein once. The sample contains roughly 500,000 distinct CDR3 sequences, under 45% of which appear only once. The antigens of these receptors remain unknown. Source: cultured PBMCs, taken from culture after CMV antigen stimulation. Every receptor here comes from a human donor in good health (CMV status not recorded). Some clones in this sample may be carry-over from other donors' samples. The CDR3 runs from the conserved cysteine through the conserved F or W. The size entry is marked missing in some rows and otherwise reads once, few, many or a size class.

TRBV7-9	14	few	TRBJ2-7	CASSLVVGGYEQYF
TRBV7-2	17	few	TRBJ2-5	CASSLGLPAGGQETQYF
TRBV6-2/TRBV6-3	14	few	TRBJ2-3	CASRLAGESDTQYF
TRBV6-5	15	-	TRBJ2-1	CASSYALAGVGEQFF
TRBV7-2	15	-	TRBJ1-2	CASSTWTGGAGGYTF
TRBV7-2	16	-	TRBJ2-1	CASSLASGGGYNEQFF
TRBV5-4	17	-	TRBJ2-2	CASGSRLAGGTTGELFF
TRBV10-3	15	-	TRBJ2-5	CAISLQAGALGTQYF
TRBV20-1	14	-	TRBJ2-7	CSARERGGSYEQYF
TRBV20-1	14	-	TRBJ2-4	CSARSGLAKNIQYF
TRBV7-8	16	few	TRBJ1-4	CASSPKTVSQDEKLFF
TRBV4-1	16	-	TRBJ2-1	CASSRGGTSAGNEQFF
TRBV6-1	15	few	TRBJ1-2	CASMGGLSAYYGYTF
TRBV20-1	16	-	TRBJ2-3	CSAQAGLAGPTDTQYF
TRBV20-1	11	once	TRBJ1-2	CSVSGPYGYTF
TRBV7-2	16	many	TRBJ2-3	CASSHPGGGLPDTQYF
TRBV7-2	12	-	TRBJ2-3	CASSAAGTRQYF
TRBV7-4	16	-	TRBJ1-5	CASSVSWTGEFEPQHF
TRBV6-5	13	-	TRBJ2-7	CASSRTSDNEQYF
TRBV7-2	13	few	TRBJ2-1	CASSLSTYNEQFF
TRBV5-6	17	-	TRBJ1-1	CASSLSLLWVSDTEAFF
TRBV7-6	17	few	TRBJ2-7	CASSFRSGTGGAYEQYF
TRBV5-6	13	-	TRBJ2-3	CASSLPYTDTQYF